What follows is one T cell receptor beta chain and its context. Many counts were recorded for this clonotype. Its antigen is unknown. One base away there is no much larger clone; base qualities are not given. These data come from a study of identical twins (dated by TCRdb to the mid-2010s). Regarding the research as a whole: To test whether fetal clonotypes persist, this study deep-sequenced TCR alpha and beta repertoires from monozygotic twins, from unrelated adults of various ages, and from cord blood. To rule out contamination, the twin experiments were replicated at different times with different library preparation protocols.

All donors were healthy Caucasians. Three unrelated non-twin adults were additionally sequenced: a male aged 18 to 30, a male aged 50 to 60 and a female aged 50 to 60. Miltenyi CD45RO+ enrichment and human naive T-cell isolation kits were used to isolate memory (CD45RO+) and naive T cells from PBMC. What the study reported, not specific to this receptor: In monozygotic twins, recombination models systematically underestimated out-of-frame TCR alpha sharing, but the models matched the sharing seen between unrelated individuals. Invariant T cells such as MAIT and iNKT could partly confound zero-insertion analyses, although diverse VJ usage argued against such confounding for most clonotypes. Fewer insertions were carried by abundant cord blood beta clonotypes; a weaker similar trend was observed in young adult naive repertoires, while no such trend was observed in memory repertoires. Out-of-frame TCR alpha sequences shared between twins showed an excess of low generation-probability sequences compared with coincidental sharing between unrelated individuals. In beta out-of-frame sequences, excess twin sharing was weaker, because having fewer shared sequences lowered the signal-to-noise ratio. Because the same donors could not be followed over many years, conclusions were based on cross-sectional statistical analysis.

CDR1 SGHDT and CDR2 YYEEEE are derived from the germline V gene. The CDR3, cysteine through phenylalanine, is 16 amino acids long. The DNA shown is the 48-base CDR3, in frame from base 1. The junction shows trimming of 4 bases on V and 3 bases on J, plus 16 bases between the germline ends. Libraries were constructed by 5' RACE. Sequenced using an Illumina HiSeq 2000. A universal primer binding site was added through template switching, and the final cDNA carried a unique molecular identifier so that TCR cDNA molecules could be counted accurately. Specific primers in the conserved constant-segment region were used to synthesize first-strand cDNA for the TCR alpha and beta chains. To control for contamination, every cDNA library carried two barcodes: a SMART-Mk sample barcode plus Illumina barcodes. Two successive PCR steps introduced TruSeq adapter sequences along with Illumina sample barcodes. The TCR alpha and beta cDNA libraries were sequenced on the Illumina HiSeq platform using custom primers. As for the authors' bioinformatics: Raw reads were processed with MiGEC to extract unique molecular identifiers, and MiXCR was used to determine CDR3 positions. Recombination models were inferred per individual with the repgenHMM and IGoR tools using an EM algorithm. The analysis of shared clonotypes was done with the tcR package in R, with sharing normalized by the product of cloneset sizes. To study raw recombination free of thymic and clonal selection effects, out-of-frame nonproductive sequences were analyzed. TCRdb reprocessed the public reads (quality trimming at Q25 with fastp, clone calling with MiXCR) and kept in-frame beta chains. CDR3 protein duplicates are merged, each entry listing the most common genes and DNA. The V and J calls and clone size come from TCRdb's table, not from the authors' own analysis. The sample data list about 690,000 distinct CDR3 sequences, and around 6% of these were observed just once. The ten largest clonotypes hold about 1.8% of the sample.

Sequencing was performed on naive T cells sorted from blood. Read against the paper, the sample's cell subset or site label means: cells isolated with a human naive T-cell isolation kit. In this chain, TRBV5-6 is recombined with TRBJ1-4; TRBD1 might be the D gene, on 6 matching bases. The clonotype was recovered from a man aged 18 to 29 in good health. Read as DNA, the sequence is TGTGCCAGCAGCCGTAGAGGGGGGCTTGCTAATGAAAAACTGTTTTTT. Its product reads: CASSRRGGLANEKLFF.